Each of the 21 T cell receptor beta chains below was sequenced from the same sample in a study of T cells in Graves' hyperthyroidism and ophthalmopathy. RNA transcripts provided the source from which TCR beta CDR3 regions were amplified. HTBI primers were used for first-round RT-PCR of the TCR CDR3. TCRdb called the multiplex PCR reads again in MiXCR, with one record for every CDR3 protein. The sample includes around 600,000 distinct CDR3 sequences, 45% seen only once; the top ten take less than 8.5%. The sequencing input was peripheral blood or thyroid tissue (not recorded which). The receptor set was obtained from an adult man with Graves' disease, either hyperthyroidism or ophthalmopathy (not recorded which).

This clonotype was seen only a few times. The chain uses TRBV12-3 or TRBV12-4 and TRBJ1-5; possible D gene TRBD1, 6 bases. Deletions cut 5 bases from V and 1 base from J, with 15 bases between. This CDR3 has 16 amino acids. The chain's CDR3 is CASSGLGTPSNQPQHF. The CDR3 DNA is TGTGCCAGCAGTGGGCTCGGGACACCGAGCAATCAGCCCCAGCATTTT.

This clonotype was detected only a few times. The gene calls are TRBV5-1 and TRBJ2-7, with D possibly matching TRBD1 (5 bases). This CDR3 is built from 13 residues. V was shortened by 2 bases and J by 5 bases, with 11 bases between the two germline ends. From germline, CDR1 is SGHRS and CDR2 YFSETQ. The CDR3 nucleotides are TGCGCCAGCAGCTTTGGTGGGGCGGACGAGCAGTACTTC. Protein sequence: CASSFGGADEQYF. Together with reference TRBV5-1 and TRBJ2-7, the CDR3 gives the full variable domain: KAGVTQTPRYLIKTRGQQVTLSCSPISGHRSVSWYQQTPGQGLQFLFEYFSETQRNKGNFPGRFSGRQFSNSRSEMNVSTLELGDSALYLCASSFGGADEQYFGPGTRLTVT.

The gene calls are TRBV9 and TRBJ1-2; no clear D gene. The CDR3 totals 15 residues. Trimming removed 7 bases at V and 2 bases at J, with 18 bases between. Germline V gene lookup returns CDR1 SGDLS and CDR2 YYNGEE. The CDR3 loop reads CASSPDPSRNYGYTF. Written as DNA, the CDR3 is TGTGCCAGCTCACCAGACCCCTCCAGGAACTATGGCTACACCTTC.

CDR3 amino acids: CASSKDYYEQYF. The CDR3 nucleotides are TGTGCCAGCAGTAAGGATTACTACGAGCAGTACTTC. The rearrangement uses TRBV2 and TRBJ2-7; D not certain. Trimming removed 5 bases from V and 3 bases from J, with 8 bases in between. This CDR3 is built from 12 residues. CDR1 and CDR2 from the germline V gene are SNHLY and FYNNEI.

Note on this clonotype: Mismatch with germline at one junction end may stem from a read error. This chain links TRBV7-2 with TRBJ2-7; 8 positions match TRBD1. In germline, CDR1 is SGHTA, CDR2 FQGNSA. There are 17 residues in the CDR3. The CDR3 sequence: CAGSLGATGVRSYEQYF. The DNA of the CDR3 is TGTGCCGGCAGCTTAGGGGCGACAGGGGTTCGCTCCTACGAGCAGTACTTC.

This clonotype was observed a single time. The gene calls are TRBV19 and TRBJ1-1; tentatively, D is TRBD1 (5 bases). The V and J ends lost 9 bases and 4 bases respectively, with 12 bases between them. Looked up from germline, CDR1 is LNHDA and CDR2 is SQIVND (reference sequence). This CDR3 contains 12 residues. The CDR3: CASQGPSTEAFF. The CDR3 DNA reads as TGTGCCAGCCAGGGACCCAGCACTGAAGCTTTCTTT.

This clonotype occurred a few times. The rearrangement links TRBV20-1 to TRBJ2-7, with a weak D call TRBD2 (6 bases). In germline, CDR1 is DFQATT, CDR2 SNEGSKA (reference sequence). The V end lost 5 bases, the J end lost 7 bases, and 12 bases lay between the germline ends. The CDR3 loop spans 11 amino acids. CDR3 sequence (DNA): TGCAGTGCTCCCCTCGGGGGAGAGCAGTACTTC. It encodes CSAPLGGEQYF.

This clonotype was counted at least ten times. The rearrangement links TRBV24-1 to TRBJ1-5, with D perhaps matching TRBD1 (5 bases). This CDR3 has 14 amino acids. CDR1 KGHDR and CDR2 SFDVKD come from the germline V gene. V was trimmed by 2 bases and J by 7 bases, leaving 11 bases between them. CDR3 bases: TGTGCCACCAGTGATTCGGGGGGTGGACAGCCCCAGCATTTT. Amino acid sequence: CATSDSGGGQPQHF.

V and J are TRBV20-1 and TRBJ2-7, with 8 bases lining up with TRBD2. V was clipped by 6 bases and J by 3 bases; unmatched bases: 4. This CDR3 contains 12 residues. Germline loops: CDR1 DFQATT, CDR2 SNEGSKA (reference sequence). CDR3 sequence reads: CSAGGAGYEQYF. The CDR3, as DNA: TGCAGTGCCGGGGGGGCGGGCTACGAGCAGTACTTC.

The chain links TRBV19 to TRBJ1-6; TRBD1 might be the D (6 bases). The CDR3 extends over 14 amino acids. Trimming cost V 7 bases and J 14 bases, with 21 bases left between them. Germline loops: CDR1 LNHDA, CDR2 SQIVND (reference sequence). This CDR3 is CASKLARGQGALHF. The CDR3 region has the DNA TGTGCCAGTAAACTGGCCCGGGGGCAAGGGGCCCTCCACTTT.

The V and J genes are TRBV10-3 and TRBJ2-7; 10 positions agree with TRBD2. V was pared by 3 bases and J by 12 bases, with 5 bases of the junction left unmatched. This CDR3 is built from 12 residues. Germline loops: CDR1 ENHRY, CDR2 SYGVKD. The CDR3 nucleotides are TGTGCCATCAGTGAATTAGCGGGAGGCATGTACTTC. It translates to CAISELAGGMYF.

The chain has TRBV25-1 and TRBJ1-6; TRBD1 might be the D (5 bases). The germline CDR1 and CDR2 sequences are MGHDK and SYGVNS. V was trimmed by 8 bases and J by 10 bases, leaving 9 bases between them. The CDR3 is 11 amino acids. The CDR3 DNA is TGTGCCAGCGGGCAGGGATCACCCCTCCACTTT. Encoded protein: CASGQGSPLHF.

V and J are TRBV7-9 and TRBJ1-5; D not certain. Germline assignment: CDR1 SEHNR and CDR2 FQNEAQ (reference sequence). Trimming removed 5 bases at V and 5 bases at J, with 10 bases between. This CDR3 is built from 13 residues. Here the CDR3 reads CASSTSGYQPQHF. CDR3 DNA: TGTGCCAGCAGCACCTCGGGGTATCAGCCCCAGCATTTT.

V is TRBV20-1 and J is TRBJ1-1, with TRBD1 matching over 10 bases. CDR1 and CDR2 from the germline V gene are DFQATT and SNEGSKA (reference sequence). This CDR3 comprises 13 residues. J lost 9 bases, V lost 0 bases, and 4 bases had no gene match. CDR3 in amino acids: CSARDWDRGKAFF. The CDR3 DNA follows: TGCAGTGCTAGAGATTGGGACAGGGGAAAAGCTTTCTTT.

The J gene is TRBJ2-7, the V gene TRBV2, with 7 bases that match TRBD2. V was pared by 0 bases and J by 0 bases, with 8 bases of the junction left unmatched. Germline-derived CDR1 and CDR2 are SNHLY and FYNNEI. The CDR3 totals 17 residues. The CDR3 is CASSEADLAVSSYEQYF. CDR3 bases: TGTGCCAGCAGTGAAGCAGATCTAGCGGTCAGCTCCTACGAGCAGTACTTC.

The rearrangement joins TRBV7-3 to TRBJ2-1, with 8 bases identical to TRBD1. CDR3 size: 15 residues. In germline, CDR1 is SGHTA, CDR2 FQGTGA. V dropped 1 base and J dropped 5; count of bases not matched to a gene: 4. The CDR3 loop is CASSLSQGANNEQFF. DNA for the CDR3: TGTGCCAGCAGCTTAAGTCAGGGGGCCAACAATGAGCAGTTCTTC.

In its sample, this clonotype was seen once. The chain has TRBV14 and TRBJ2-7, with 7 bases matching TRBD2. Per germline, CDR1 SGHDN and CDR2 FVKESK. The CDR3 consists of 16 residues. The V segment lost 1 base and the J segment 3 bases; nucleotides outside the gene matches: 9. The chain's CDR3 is CASSQGLAALFYEQYF. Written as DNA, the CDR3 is TGTGCCAGCAGCCAAGGGCTAGCGGCGTTGTTCTACGAGCAGTACTTC.

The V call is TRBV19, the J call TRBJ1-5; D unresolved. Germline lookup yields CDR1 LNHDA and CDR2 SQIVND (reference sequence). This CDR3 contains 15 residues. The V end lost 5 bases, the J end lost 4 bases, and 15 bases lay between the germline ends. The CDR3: CASSAVEFSNQPQHF. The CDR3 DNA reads TGTGCCAGTAGTGCGGTGGAGTTTAGTAATCAGCCCCAGCATTTT.

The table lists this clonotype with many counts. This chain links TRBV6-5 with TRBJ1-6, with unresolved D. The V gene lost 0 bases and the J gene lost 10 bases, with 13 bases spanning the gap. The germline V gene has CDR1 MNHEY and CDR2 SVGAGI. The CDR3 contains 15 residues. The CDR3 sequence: CASSYSGDLNSPLHF. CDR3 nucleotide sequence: TGTGCCAGCAGTTACTCCGGGGATTTGAACTCACCCCTCCACTTT.

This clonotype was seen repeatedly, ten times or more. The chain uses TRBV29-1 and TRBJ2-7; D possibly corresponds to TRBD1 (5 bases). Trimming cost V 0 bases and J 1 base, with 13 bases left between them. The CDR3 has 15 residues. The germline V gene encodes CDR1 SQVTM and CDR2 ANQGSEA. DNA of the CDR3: TGCAGCGTTGAAGATCTTAGGGGATCGTCCTACGAGCAGTACTTC. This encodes CSVEDLRGSSYEQYF.

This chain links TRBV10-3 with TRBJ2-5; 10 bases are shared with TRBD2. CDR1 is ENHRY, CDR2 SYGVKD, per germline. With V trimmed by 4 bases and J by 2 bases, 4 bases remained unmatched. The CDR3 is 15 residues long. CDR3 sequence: CAISGLAGEQETQYF. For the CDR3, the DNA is TGTGCCATCAGTGGGCTAGCGGGGGAACAAGAGACCCAGTACTTC.